These T cell receptor beta chains were read from a single sample in a study of cytomegalovirus exposure and HLA in healthy donors. Libraries were prepared by immunoSEQ multiplex PCR; TCRdb keeps only in-frame clonotypes and omits some of them. The repertoire consists of about 180,000 clones, with more than 75% occurring once and the leading ten covering 1.5% to 1.9%. Source material: PBMCs. The receptor source for this set is a man aged 35-49 years in good health and CMV-seronegative. Both conserved end residues are part of each CDR3. The D gene is left open where the match is weak. Not all rows give a size; the values are once, few, many and, for expanded clones, a class.

j_gene: TRBJ1-1
d_gene: TRBD1
v_gene: TRBV7-9
abundance: -
CDR3aa: CASSQGDRGHAFF
CDR3nt: TGTGCCAGCAGCCAAGGGGACAGGGGGCACGCTTTCTTT

j_gene: TRBJ2-3
d_gene: -
v_gene: TRBV19
abundance: few
CDR3aa: CASTKGWNTDTQYF
CDR3nt: TGTGCCAGTACGAAGGGGTGGAACACAGATACGCAGTATTTT

j_gene: TRBJ2-7
d_gene: TRBD2
v_gene: TRBV6-5
abundance: -
CDR3aa: CASSYSGTSGYEQYF
CDR3nt: TGTGCCAGCAGTTACTCAGGGACTAGCGGCTACGAGCAGTACTTC

j_gene: TRBJ2-5
d_gene: -
v_gene: TRBV9
abundance: -
CDR3aa: CASSVNLGSRETQYF
CDR3nt: TGTGCCAGCAGCGTAAATCTCGGGAGCAGAGAGACCCAGTACTTC

j_gene: TRBJ1-2
d_gene: -
v_gene: TRBV5-8
abundance: -
CDR3aa: CASSGELGQAGGYTF
CDR3nt: TGTGCCAGCAGCGGGGAGCTGGGGCAGGCGGGGGGCTACACCTTC

j_gene: TRBJ1-2
d_gene: TRBD1
v_gene: TRBV4-1
abundance: -
CDR3aa: CASSQGLTGYGYTF
CDR3nt: TGCGCCAGCAGCCAAGGACTGACAGGGTATGGCTACACCTTC

j_gene: TRBJ1-2
d_gene: -
v_gene: TRBV5-6
abundance: -
CDR3aa: CASSLFRTLNYGYTF
CDR3nt: TGTGCCAGCAGCTTGTTTCGGACACTAAACTATGGCTACACCTTC

j_gene: TRBJ1-2
d_gene: TRBD1
v_gene: TRBV18
abundance: -
CDR3aa: CASFMTGGKGYTF
CDR3nt: TGTGCCAGCTTCATGACAGGGGGCAAGGGCTACACCTTC

j_gene: TRBJ2-7
d_gene: -
v_gene: TRBV18
abundance: -
CDR3aa: CASSQDSYEQYF
CDR3nt: TGTGCCAGCTCACAAGACAGCTACGAGCAGTACTTC

j_gene: TRBJ2-1
d_gene: TRBD1
v_gene: TRBV5-1
abundance: -
CDR3aa: CASSTGGNMDEQFF
CDR3nt: TGCGCCAGCAGCACAGGGGGCAATATGGATGAGCAGTTCTTC

j_gene: TRBJ2-6
d_gene: TRBD2
v_gene: TRBV30
abundance: few
CDR3aa: CAWSYPSGGGPRSGANVLTF
CDR3nt: TGTGCCTGGAGTTACCCTAGCGGGGGTGGACCACGCTCTGGGGCCAACGTCCTGACTTTC

j_gene: TRBJ2-1
d_gene: TRBD2
v_gene: TRBV6-5
abundance: -
CDR3aa: CASSYDFGGGPREQFF
CDR3nt: TGTGCCAGCAGTTACGATTTCGGGGGGGGGCCGCGGGAGCAGTTCTTC

j_gene: TRBJ1-1
d_gene: -
v_gene: TRBV29-1
abundance: -
CDR3aa: CSVEEYAFF
CDR3nt: TGCAGCGTCGAGGAGTATGCTTTCTTT

j_gene: TRBJ2-7
d_gene: TRBD1
v_gene: TRBV30
abundance: -
CDR3aa: CAWSLGLRGREQYF
CDR3nt: TGTGCCTGGAGTTTGGGACTCAGGGGGCGCGAGCAGTACTTC

j_gene: TRBJ2-7
d_gene: -
v_gene: TRBV7-2
abundance: -
CDR3aa: CASSLGLAGSYEQYF
CDR3nt: TGTGCCAGCAGCTTAGGCCTGGCGGGTTCCTACGAGCAGTACTTC

j_gene: TRBJ2-2
d_gene: TRBD1
v_gene: TRBV19
abundance: -
CDR3aa: CASRTGTGGTGELFF
CDR3nt: TGTGCCAGTAGGACCGGGACAGGGGGTACCGGGGAGCTGTTTTTT

j_gene: TRBJ1-1
d_gene: -
v_gene: TRBV28
abundance: -
CDR3aa: CASSLSPGRTTEAFF
CDR3nt: TGTGCCAGCAGTTTATCCCCAGGCAGGACAACTGAAGCTTTCTTT

j_gene: TRBJ2-1
d_gene: TRBD1
v_gene: TRBV28
abundance: -
CDR3aa: CASSPGTGAYNEQFF
CDR3nt: TGTGCCAGCAGTCCCGGGACAGGGGCCTACAATGAGCAGTTCTTC

j_gene: TRBJ2-7
d_gene: -
v_gene: TRBV6-6
abundance: -
CDR3aa: CASSERSYEQYF
CDR3nt: TGTGCCAGCTCGGAGCGGAGCTACGAGCAGTACTTC

j_gene: TRBJ1-2
d_gene: TRBD1
v_gene: TRBV11-2
abundance: -
CDR3aa: CASSSQQGADDGYTF
CDR3nt: TGTGCCAGCAGCTCGCAACAGGGGGCGGATGATGGCTACACCTTC

j_gene: TRBJ1-2
d_gene: -
v_gene: TRBV6-5
abundance: -
CDR3aa: CASSSRDSNYGYTF
CDR3nt: TGTGCCAGCAGCAGCAGGGACTCTAACTATGGCTACACCTTC

j_gene: TRBJ2-5
d_gene: TRBD1
v_gene: TRBV19
abundance: -
CDR3aa: CATQTGAKETQYF
CDR3nt: TGTGCCACCCAGACAGGGGCCAAAGAGACCCAGTACTTC

j_gene: TRBJ1-4
d_gene: -
v_gene: TRBV7-9
abundance: -
CDR3aa: CASSLYVAREGEKLFF
CDR3nt: TGTGCCAGCAGCTTATACGTGGCCAGGGAGGGCGAAAAACTGTTTTTT

j_gene: TRBJ2-1
d_gene: -
v_gene: TRBV9
abundance: -
CDR3aa: CASRGQVNEQFF
CDR3nt: TGTGCCAGCAGGGGGCAGGTAAATGAGCAGTTCTTC

j_gene: TRBJ1-4
d_gene: -
v_gene: TRBV19
abundance: -
CDR3aa: CASSITGISNEKLFF
CDR3nt: TGTGCCAGTAGTATAACAGGGATCTCAAATGAAAAACTGTTTTTT

j_gene: TRBJ2-1
d_gene: -
v_gene: TRBV28
abundance: -
CDR3aa: CASTVGGGAPYNEQFF
CDR3nt: TGTGCCAGCACCGTTGGAGGGGGCGCCCCCTACAATGAGCAGTTCTTC

j_gene: TRBJ1-5
d_gene: -
v_gene: TRBV4-1
abundance: -
CDR3aa: CASSQETGFNQPQHF
CDR3nt: TGCGCCAGCAGCCAAGAAACAGGGTTCAATCAGCCCCAGCATTTT

j_gene: TRBJ1-4
d_gene: -
v_gene: TRBV18
abundance: once
CDR3aa: CASSPPGGGLFF
CDR3nt: TGTGCCAGCTCACCACCGGGAGGCGGCCTGTTTTTT